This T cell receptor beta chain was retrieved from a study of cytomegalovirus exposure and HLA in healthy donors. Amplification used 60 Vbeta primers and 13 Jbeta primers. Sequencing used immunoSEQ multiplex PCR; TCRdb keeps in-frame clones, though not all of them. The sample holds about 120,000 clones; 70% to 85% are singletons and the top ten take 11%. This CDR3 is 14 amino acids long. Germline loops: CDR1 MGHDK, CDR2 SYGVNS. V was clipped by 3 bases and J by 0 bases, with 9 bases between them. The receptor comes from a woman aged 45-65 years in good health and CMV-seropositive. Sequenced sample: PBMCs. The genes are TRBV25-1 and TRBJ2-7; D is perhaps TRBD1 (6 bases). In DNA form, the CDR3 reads TGTGCCAGCAGTGAGGACAGATTCTCCTACGAGCAGTACTTC. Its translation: CASSEDRFSYEQYF.